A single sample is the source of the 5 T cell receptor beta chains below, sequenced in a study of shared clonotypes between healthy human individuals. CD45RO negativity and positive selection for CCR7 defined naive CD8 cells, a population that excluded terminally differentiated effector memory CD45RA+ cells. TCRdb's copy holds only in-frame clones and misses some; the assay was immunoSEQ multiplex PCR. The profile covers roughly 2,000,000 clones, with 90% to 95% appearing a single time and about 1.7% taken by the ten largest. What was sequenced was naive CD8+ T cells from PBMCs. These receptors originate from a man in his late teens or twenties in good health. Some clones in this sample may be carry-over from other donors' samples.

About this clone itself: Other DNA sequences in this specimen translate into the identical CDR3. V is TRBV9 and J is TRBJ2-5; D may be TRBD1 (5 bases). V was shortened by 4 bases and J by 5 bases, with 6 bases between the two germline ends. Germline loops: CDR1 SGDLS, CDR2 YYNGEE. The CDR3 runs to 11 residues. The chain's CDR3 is CASSPGETQYF. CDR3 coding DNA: TGTGCCAGCAGCCCAGGGGAGACCCAGTACTTC.

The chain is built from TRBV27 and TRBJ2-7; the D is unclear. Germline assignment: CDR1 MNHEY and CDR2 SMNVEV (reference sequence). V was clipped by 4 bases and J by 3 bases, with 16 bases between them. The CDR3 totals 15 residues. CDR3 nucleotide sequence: TGTGCCAGCAGTTCCCACCCCGCCATGATCTACGAGCAGTACTTC. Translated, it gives CASSSHPAMIYEQYF.

CDR3 in amino acids: CASSPSGTMNTEAFF. The CDR3 coding sequence is TGTGCCAGCAGCCCCTCTGGGACCATGAACACTGAAGCTTTCTTT. This chain uses TRBV7-3 with TRBJ1-1; D may be TRBD1 (5 bases). CDR1 is SGHTA and CDR2 is FQGTGA in the germline V gene. The V end was cut by 5 bases, the J end by 0 bases, with 13 bases between. This CDR3 comprises 15 residues.

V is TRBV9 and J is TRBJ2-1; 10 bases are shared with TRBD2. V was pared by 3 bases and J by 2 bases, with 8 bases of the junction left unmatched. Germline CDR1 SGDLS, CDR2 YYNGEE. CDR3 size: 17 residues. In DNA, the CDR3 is TGTGCCAGCAGCGGGAGGGGGACTAGCGTGCCCTACAATGAGCAGTTCTTC. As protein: CASSGRGTSVPYNEQFF.

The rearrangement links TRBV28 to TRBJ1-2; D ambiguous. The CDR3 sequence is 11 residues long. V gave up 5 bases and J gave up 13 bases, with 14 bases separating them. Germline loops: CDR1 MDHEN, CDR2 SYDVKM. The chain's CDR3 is CASSSPSERTF. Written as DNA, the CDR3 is TGTGCCAGCAGTAGCCCGTCTGAGCGCACCTTC.